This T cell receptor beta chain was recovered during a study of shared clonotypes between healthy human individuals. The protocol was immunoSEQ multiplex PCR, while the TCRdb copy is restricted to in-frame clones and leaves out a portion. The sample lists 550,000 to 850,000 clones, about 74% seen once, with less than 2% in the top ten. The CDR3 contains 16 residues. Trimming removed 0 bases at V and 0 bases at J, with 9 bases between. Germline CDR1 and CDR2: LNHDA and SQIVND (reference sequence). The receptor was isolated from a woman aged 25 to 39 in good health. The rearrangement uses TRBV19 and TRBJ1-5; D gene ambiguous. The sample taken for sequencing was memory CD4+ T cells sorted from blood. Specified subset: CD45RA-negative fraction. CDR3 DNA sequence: TGTGCCAGTAGTATAGATCGGGGAGGTAGCAATCAGCCCCAGCATTTT. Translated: CASSIDRGGSNQPQHF.